A single sample gave rise to the 4 T cell receptor beta chains below, sequenced in a study of blood T cells in healthy people across ages. Next came a second PCR, run for roughly 6 to 11 cycles, which used a sample-barcoded 5' primer along with a J-beta primer mix. TCRdb ran MiXCR on the 5' RACE reads and lists one entry per CDR3 protein. The repertoire holds hundreds of thousands of distinct CDR3 sequences, roughly 34% seen once, with 10% to 15% in the top ten. Sequencing was carried out using blood. The receptors shown here come from a man between 18 and 29 years old in good health.

V gene TRBV5-1 combines with J gene TRBJ1-1; 9 nucleotides agree with TRBD1. The CDR3 has 16 amino acids. The J segment lost 2 bases and the V segment lost 6 bases, leaving 11 bases of the junction unmatched. The germline V gene has CDR1 SGHRS and CDR2 YFSETQ. The CDR3 region is CASNSLGQGSNTEAFF. As DNA, the CDR3 is TGCGCCAGCAACTCCTTGGGACAGGGCAGTAACACTGAAGCTTTCTTT.

Points on this clonotype: This sequence may be a read error, since a much larger clone differs from it by one base. This chain uses TRBV20-1 with TRBJ2-1; D may be TRBD1 (6 bases). The V end lost 6 bases, the J end lost 10 bases, and 13 bases lay between the germline ends. Germline CDR1 reads DFQATT; CDR2 reads SNEGSKA (reference sequence). The CDR3 covers 11 residues. Here the CDR3 reads CSASGGTEQFF. The CDR3 bases are TGCAGTGCCTCTGGGGGCACCGAGCAGTTCTTC.

The genes are TRBV7-2 and TRBJ1-4, with TRBD1 identical over 8 bases. Losses at the gene ends were 0 bases for V and 8 bases for J; bases not matched to a gene: 8. This CDR3 spans 16 amino acids. Germline CDR1 is SGHTA and CDR2 is FQGNSA. The CDR3 is CASSLAGRGLGEKLFF. The DNA of the CDR3 is TGTGCCAGCAGCTTAGCGGGCAGGGGGCTCGGGGAAAAACTGTTTTTT.

This chain joins TRBV9 and TRBJ1-2; 8 bases agree with TRBD1. Germline-derived CDR1 and CDR2 are SGDLS and YYNGEE. The V gene end was trimmed by 0 bases and the J gene end by 2 bases; junction bases not matched to a gene: 3. This CDR3 spans 15 amino acids. The CDR3 here is CASSVGAGGNYGYTF. The CDR3 DNA reads TGTGCCAGCAGCGTAGGGGCAGGGGGCAACTATGGCTACACCTTC.